This is a list of T cell receptor beta chains from one sample in a study of CD8 T cells in ankylosing spondylitis. TCRdb re-called the 5' RACE reads through MiXCR, storing one row per CDR3 protein. Altogether 450,000 or so distinct CDR3 sequences are present, roughly 27% being singletons, with the ten largest covering over 0.8%. Material: blood, either unsorted or a sorted T cell fraction (not recorded which). These receptors were collected from a male donor with ankylosing spondylitis. Each CDR3 is given with its conserved first and last residue. A D gene is named only where the DNA matches it firmly. Some rows mark clone size as missing; the rest say once, few, many or name a class of expanded clone.

D: TRBD1
J: TRBJ2-3
size: few
V: TRBV5-1
DNA: TGCGCCAGCAGCGTCACCGGACAGGGGGTCACAGATACGCAGTATTTT
CDR3: CASSVTGQGVTDTQYF

D: TRBD2
J: TRBJ2-5
size: few
V: TRBV7-9
DNA: TGTGCCAGCAGCTATAAAGCGGGAGGGCCGGAGACCCAGTACTTC
CDR3: CASSYKAGGPETQYF

D: .
J: TRBJ1-6
size: .
V: TRBV20-1
DNA: TGCAGTGCCTTTGCGTCCTATAATTCACCCCTCCACTTT
CDR3: CSAFASYNSPLHF

D: TRBD2
J: TRBJ2-3
size: .
V: TRBV2
DNA: TGTGCCAGCAGGGAGCGGGAAGGCACAGATACGCAGTATTTT
CDR3: CASREREGTDTQYF

D: .
J: TRBJ2-7
size: .
V: TRBV11-2
DNA: TGTGCCAGCAGCTTAGAGGGAAGGGGCTCCCACGAGCAGTACTTC
CDR3: CASSLEGRGSHEQYF

D: TRBD1
J: TRBJ1-1
size: few
V: TRBV3-1
DNA: TGTGCCAGCACCCAGGGGGGGGTGAACACTGAAGCTTTCTTT
CDR3: CASTQGGVNTEAFF

D: .
J: TRBJ1-1
size: few
V: TRBV6-1
DNA: TGTGCCAGCATCCGCGATCAGATACCGAACACTGAAGCTTTCTTT
CDR3: CASIRDQIPNTEAFF

D: TRBD2
J: TRBJ2-1
size: .
V: TRBV20-1
DNA: TGCAGTGCCCCCTTAGCGGGAGTGTCCAATGAGCAGTTCTTC
CDR3: CSAPLAGVSNEQFF

D: .
J: TRBJ1-3
size: few
V: TRBV12-3/TRBV12-4
DNA: TGTGCCAGCAGTCCGGGCTGGTCCCTCTCTGGAAACACCATATATTTT
CDR3: CASSPGWSLSGNTIYF

D: TRBD2
J: TRBJ2-1
size: few
V: TRBV6-5
DNA: TGTGCCAGCAGTTTCTTTGGCGGGAGGGGGAGCTCCTACAATGAGCAGTTCTTC
CDR3: CASSFFGGRGSSYNEQFF

D: .
J: TRBJ2-7
size: few
V: TRBV11-2
DNA: TGTGCCAGCAGCTTAGGGTCGACCAACTACGAGCAGTACTTC
CDR3: CASSLGSTNYEQYF

D: .
J: TRBJ2-2
size: .
V: TRBV24-1
DNA: TGTGCCACCAGTGATTCCGTGCGGCCGACCGGGGAGCTGTTTTTT
CDR3: CATSDSVRPTGELFF

D: TRBD2
J: TRBJ2-7
size: .
V: TRBV7-2
DNA: TGTGCCAGCAACTTAGCGGGAGAGGACGAGCAGTACTTC
CDR3: CASNLAGEDEQYF

D: TRBD2
J: TRBJ2-7
size: .
V: TRBV6-5
DNA: TGTGCCAGCAGTTATGGGACTATGGAATCCTACGAGCAGTACTTC
CDR3: CASSYGTMESYEQYF

D: .
J: TRBJ2-3
size: .
V: TRBV5-1
DNA: TGCGCCAGCAGCTTGGGCCGGGAGCCCGCAGATACGCAGTATTTT
CDR3: CASSLGREPADTQYF

D: .
J: TRBJ2-1
size: few
V: TRBV7-9
DNA: TGTGCCAGCACATCATGGGGAACGGGAGTGAGAATAGAGCAGTTCTTC
CDR3: CASTSWGTGVRIEQFF

D: TRBD1
J: TRBJ1-1
size: few
V: TRBV29-1
DNA: TGCAGCTCGGGGACAGCCTTGAACACTGAAGCTTTCTTT
CDR3: CSSGTALNTEAFF

D: TRBD2
J: TRBJ2-2
size: .
V: TRBV24-1
DNA: TGTGCCACCAGTGACCCCGGACTAGCGGGAGCGGGCGGGGAGCTGTTTTTT
CDR3: CATSDPGLAGAGGELFF

D: .
J: TRBJ2-7
size: .
V: TRBV15
DNA: TGTGCCACCAGCAGAGATCATGAGGGCCCCTACGAGCAGTACTTC
CDR3: CATSRDHEGPYEQYF

D: TRBD2
J: TRBJ2-1
size: many
V: TRBV12-3/TRBV12-4
DNA: TGTGCCAGCAGTTTCCACGGGACTAGCGTGGATGAGCAGTTCTTC
CDR3: CASSFHGTSVDEQFF

D: .
J: TRBJ2-2
size: few
V: TRBV20-1
DNA: TGCAGTGCTTCCACCCCTGGGAACACCGGGGAGCTGTTTTTT
CDR3: CSASTPGNTGELFF

D: .
J: TRBJ2-1
size: few
V: TRBV4-2
DNA: TGTGCCAGCAGCCAAGAGTCCGGGGGCGAGCTTCTGAGTGAGCAGTTCTTC
CDR3: CASSQESGGELLSEQFF

D: .
J: TRBJ2-1
size: .
V: TRBV29-1
DNA: TGCAGCGTGGGGGGCGCAGGGAATAATGAGCAGTTCTTC
CDR3: CSVGGAGNNEQFF

D: .
J: TRBJ1-1
size: .
V: TRBV6-2/TRBV6-3
DNA: TGTGCCAGCAGTTCCAGGGTGATGAACACTGAAGCTTTCTTT
CDR3: CASSSRVMNTEAFF